This T cell receptor beta chain was profiled in a study of spatial heterogeneity in lung cancer. Findings of the study overall: Expanded intratumoral alpha and beta TCR counts tracked tumor mutation counts.

For this clonotype: Its antigen remains unknown. The library was designed around alpha chains, so this beta chain is a stray read whose abundance carries little weight.

The time point here: sample taken at primary tumor resection. One entry per CDR3 protein, called by TCRdb with MiXCR from the 5' RACE reads. The sample has about 16,000 distinct CDR3 sequences, around 7.1% seen once. The sample in question was lung tumor tissue, obtained at surgery. The sequence was collected from a female donor with early-stage non-small cell lung cancer.

In DNA, the CDR3 is TGTGCCATCGGGCTCTCGGTGGGAGAGACCCAGTACTTC. It is translated as CAIGLSVGETQYF. This rearrangement joins TRBV10-3 to TRBJ2-5; D gene uncertain. This CDR3 is built from 13 residues. In germline, CDR1 is ENHRY, CDR2 SYGVKD. Trimming removed 8 bases at V and 4 bases at J, with 14 bases between.